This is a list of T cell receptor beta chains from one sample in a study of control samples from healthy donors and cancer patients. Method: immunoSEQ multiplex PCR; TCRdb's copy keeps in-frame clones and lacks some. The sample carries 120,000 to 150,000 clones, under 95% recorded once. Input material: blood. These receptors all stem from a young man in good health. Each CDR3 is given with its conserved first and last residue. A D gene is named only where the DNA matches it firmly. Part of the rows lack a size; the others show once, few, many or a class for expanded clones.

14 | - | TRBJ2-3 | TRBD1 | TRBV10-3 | TGTGCCATCAACAGGGGCAGTAGCACAGATACGCAGTATTTT | CAINRGSSTDTQYF
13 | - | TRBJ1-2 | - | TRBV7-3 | TGTGCCAGCAGCTTAGGGGGGGCCGGGGGCTACACCTTC | CASSLGGAGGYTF
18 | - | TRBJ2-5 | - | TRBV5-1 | TGCGCCAGCACCGGACCGACGAGGCGGGGCTCTGCCGAGTCGACCCAGTACTTC | CASTGPTRRGSAESTQYF
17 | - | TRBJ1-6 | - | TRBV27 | TGTGCCAGCAGTTTATACTTCTGGCCAGGTACTAATTCACCCCTCCACTTT | CASSLYFWPGTNSPLHF
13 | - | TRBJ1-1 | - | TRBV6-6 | TGTGCCAGCAGTTCGACAGTCTACACTGAAGCTTTCTTT | CASSSTVYTEAFF
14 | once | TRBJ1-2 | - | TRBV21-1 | TGTGCCAGCAGCAAATGCCCGGGGTGGGGTGGCTACACCTTC | CASSKCPGWGGYTF
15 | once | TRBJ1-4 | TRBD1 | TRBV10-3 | TGTGCCATCAGTGTAGGGACAGCAACTAATGAAAAACTGTTTTTT | CAISVGTATNEKLFF
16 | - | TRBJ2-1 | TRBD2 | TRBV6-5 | TGTGCCAGCAGTTATTCAGGGACTAGCAGGTACAATGAGCAGTTCTTC | CASSYSGTSRYNEQFF
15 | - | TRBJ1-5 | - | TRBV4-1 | TGCGCCAGCCGACGGGAAGGGAGTGGCAATCAGCCCCAGCATTTT | CASRREGSGNQPQHF
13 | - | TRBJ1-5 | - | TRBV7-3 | TGTGCCAGCAGCTTAGAACCCGCTCAGCCCCAGCATTTT | CASSLEPAQPQHF
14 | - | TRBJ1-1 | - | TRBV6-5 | TGTGCCAGCAGTTACCGAGACGGGGGACCTGAAGCTTTCTTT | CASSYRDGGPEAFF
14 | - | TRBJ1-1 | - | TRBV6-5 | TGTGCCAGCAGTTTTTCGGGTTCCCGATTGGGAGCTTTCTTT | CASSFSGSRLGAFF
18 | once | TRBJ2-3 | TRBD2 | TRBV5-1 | TGCGCCAGCAGACCTCGACTAGCGGGGGGGCCCCTGGCAGATACGCAGTATTTT | CASRPRLAGGPLADTQYF
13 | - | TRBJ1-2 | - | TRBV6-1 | TGTGCCAGCAGTGAATCGTGGGTCGGCGGCTACACCTTC | CASSESWVGGYTF
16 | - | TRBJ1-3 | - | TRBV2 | TGTGCCAGCAGTGAAAGTCGGGGGAGCTCTGGAAACACCATATATTTT | CASSESRGSSGNTIYF
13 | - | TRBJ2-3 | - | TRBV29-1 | TGCAGCGTTGAAGAGGGTGGCACAGATACGCAGTATTTT | CSVEEGGTDTQYF
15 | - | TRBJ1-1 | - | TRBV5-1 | TGCGCCAGCAGCCCCCAGGGAAATCGGGGGACTGAAGCTTTCTTT | CASSPQGNRGTEAFF
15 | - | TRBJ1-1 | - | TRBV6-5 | TGTGCCAGCAGTTACTCCTGGGACGGAAACACTGAAGCTTTCTTT | CASSYSWDGNTEAFF
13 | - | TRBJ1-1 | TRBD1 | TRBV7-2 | TGTGCCAGCATCGCCACAGGGGGCACTGAAGCTTTCTTT | CASIATGGTEAFF
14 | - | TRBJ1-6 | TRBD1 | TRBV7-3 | TGTGCCAGCAGCTTTGGGACAGTAAATTCACCCCTCCACTTT | CASSFGTVNSPLHF
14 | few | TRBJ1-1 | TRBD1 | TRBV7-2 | TGTGCCAGCAGCTCCCGGACAGGGTTAACTGAAGCTTTCTTT | CASSSRTGLTEAFF
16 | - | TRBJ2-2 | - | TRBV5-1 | TGCGCCAGCAGCTTGGGCCCCAGGGTGGACACCGGGGAGCTGTTTTTT | CASSLGPRVDTGELFF